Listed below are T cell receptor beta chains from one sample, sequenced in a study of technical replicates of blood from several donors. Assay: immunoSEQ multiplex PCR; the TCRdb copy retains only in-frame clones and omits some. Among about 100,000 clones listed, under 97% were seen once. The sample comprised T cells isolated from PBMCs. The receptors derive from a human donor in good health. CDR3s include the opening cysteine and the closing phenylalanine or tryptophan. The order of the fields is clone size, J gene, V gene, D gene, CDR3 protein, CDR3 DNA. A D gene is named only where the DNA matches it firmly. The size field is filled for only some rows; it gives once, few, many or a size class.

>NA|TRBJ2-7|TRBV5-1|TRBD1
CASSLSGQGYEQYF
TGCGCCAGCAGCTTATCTGGACAGGGGTACGAGCAGTACTTC
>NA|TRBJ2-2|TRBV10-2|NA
CASRKRRGAANTGELFF
TGCGCCAGCAGAAAGAGGCGGGGTGCTGCGAACACCGGGGAGCTGTTTTTT
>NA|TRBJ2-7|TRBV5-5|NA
CASSLDRLTTREQYF
TGTGCCAGCAGCTTGGACCGTCTCACTACTAGGGAGCAGTACTTC
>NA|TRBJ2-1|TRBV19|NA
CASSILALGDEQFF
TGTGCCAGTAGTATCCTGGCCCTCGGGGATGAGCAGTTCTTC
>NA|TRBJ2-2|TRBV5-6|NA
CASSLLPGELFF
TGTGCCAGCAGCTTGCTCCCCGGGGAGCTGTTTTTT
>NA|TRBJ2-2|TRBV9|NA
CASSVGGGGGTGELFF
TGTGCCAGCAGCGTAGGTGGAGGGGGGGGCACCGGGGAGCTGTTTTTT
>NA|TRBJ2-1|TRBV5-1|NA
CASSLLGNPEQFF
TGCGCCAGCAGCTTGTTGGGCAATCCTGAGCAGTTCTTC
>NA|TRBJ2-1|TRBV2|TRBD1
CASHGTGSAYEQFF
TGTGCCAGCCATGGGACAGGGTCGGCCTATGAGCAGTTCTTC
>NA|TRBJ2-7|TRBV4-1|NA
CASSPQQGHGEQYF
TGCGCCAGCAGCCCTCAACAGGGTCACGGCGAGCAGTACTTC
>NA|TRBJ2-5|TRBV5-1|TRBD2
CASSLAAGEETQYF
TGCGCCAGCAGCTTGGCAGCGGGAGAAGAGACCCAGTACTTC
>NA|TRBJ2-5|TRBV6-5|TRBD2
CASSYGGEETQYF
TGTGCCAGCAGTTATGGGGGGGAGGAGACCCAGTACTTC
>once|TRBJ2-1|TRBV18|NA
CASSRTGVVNEQFF
TGTGCCAGCTCTCGAACGGGAGTTGTGAATGAGCAGTTCTTC
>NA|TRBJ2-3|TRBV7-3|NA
CASSLGTLVNLHF
TGTGCCAGCAGCTTAGGGACACTAGTTAATCTGCATTTT
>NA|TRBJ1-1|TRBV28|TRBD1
CASSQDRLEAFF
TGTGCCAGCAGCCAGGACAGGCTGGAAGCTTTCTTT
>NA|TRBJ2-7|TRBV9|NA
CASSVGAGAYEQYF
TGTGCCAGCAGCGTAGGCGCAGGGGCCTACGAGCAGTACTTC
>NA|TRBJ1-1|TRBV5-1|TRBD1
CASSSITGAYNTEAFF
TGCGCCAGCAGCTCAATAACAGGGGCCTACAACACTGAAGCTTTCTTT
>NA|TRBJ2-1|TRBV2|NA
CASSTLGGNSYNEQFF
TGTGCCAGCAGTACCCTCGGGGGAAACTCCTACAATGAGCAGTTCTTC
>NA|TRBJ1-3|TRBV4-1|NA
CASSLTQGNTIYF
TGCGCCAGCAGCCTCACACAGGGAAACACCATATATTTT
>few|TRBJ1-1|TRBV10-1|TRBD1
CASSVDRVTEAFF
TGCGCCAGCAGCGTGGACAGGGTGACTGAAGCTTTCTTT
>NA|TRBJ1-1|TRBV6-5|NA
CASSFTGKAFF
TGTGCCAGCAGTTTTACAGGGAAAGCTTTCTTT
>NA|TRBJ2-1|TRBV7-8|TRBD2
CASSPGGLSSNEQFF
TGTGCCAGCAGCCCGGGAGGTTTGAGTTCCAATGAGCAGTTCTTC
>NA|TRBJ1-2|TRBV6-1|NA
CASREAYNYGYTF
TGTGCCAGCAGGGAGGCCTATAACTATGGCTACACCTTC
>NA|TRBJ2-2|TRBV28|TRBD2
CASSSPGLAGMGRNTGELFF
TGTGCCAGCAGTTCACCGGGACTAGCGGGAATGGGGAGGAACACCGGGGAGCTGTTTTTT
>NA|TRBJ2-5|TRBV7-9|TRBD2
CASSSGLAGVLGTQYF
TGTGCCAGCAGTTCAGGACTAGCGGGAGTTTTAGGGACCCAGTACTTC
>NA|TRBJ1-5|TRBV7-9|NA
CASSRGQSYSNQPQHF
TGTGCCAGCAGCCGAGGACAGTCCTATAGCAATCAGCCCCAGCATTTT
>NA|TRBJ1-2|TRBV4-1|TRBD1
CASSQETGANYGYTF
TGCGCCAGCAGCCAAGAGACAGGGGCTAACTATGGCTACACCTTC
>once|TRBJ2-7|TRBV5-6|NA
CASSLDFPRGAYEQYF
TGTGCCAGCAGCTTGGATTTCCCTCGAGGCGCCTACGAGCAGTACTTC
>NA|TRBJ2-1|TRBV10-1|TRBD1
CASSPQGAVNEQFF
TGCGCCAGCAGCCCACAGGGGGCGGTGAATGAGCAGTTCTTC
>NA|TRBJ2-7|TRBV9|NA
CASSVEAYSHYEQYF
TGTGCCAGCAGCGTGGAGGCATACTCCCACTACGAGCAGTACTTC
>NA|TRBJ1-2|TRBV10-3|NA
CASSGNEGYTF
TGTGCCAGCTCAGGTAACGAGGGCTACACCTTC
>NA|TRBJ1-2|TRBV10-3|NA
CAIISGGGGYTF
TGTGCCATCATTTCCGGGGGAGGTGGCTACACCTTC
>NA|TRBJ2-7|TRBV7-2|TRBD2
CASSFSGQYYEQYF
TGTGCCAGCAGCTTTAGCGGGCAATACTACGAGCAGTACTTC
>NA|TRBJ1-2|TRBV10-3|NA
CAISAIRDGGYGYTF
TGTGCCATCAGCGCGATCCGGGACGGGGGGTATGGCTACACCTTC
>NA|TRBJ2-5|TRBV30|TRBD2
CAWGEGFGETQYF
TGTGCCTGGGGGGAGGGCTTCGGGGAGACCCAGTACTTC
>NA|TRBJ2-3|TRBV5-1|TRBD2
CASSLVGLAGTDTQYF
TGCGCCAGCAGCTTGGTGGGACTAGCAGGCACAGATACGCAGTATTTT
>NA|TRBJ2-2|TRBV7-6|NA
CASSARQGRGPGELFF
TGTGCCAGCAGCGCCCGACAGGGCCGGGGGCCCGGGGAGCTGTTTTTT
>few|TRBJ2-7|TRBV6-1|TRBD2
CASLKREGTYEQYF
TGTGCCAGCCTGAAACGGGAGGGAACCTACGAGCAGTACTTC
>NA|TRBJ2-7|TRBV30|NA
CAWTGNAYEQYF
TGTGCCTGGACAGGGAATGCCTACGAGCAGTACTTC
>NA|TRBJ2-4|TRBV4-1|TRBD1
CASSQDGQGFGIQYF
TGCGCCAGCAGCCAAGACGGACAGGGATTCGGCATTCAGTACTTC
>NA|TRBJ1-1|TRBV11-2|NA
CASSISRVTMNTEAFF
TGTGCCAGCAGCATCAGTAGGGTGACTATGAACACTGAAGCTTTCTTT
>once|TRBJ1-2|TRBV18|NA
CASSPLTPTVSYGYTF
TGTGCCAGCTCACCTTTAACGCCGACAGTCAGCTATGGCTACACCTTC
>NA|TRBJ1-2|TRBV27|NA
CASSLAGARYGYTF
TGTGCCAGCAGTTTAGCAGGGGCACGCTATGGCTACACCTTC
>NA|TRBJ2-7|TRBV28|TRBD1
CASTIGGQGLYEQYF
TGTGCCAGCACCATTGGGGGACAGGGGCTCTACGAGCAGTACTTC
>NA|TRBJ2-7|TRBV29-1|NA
CSVSSGDSSHYEQYF
TGCAGCGTTAGTAGCGGGGACAGCTCCCACTACGAGCAGTACTTC
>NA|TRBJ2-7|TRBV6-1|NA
CASSEGLSYEQYF
TGTGCCAGCAGTGAAGGACTGAGCTACGAGCAGTACTTC
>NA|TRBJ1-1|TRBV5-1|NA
CASSSRGSASLNTEAFF
TGCGCCAGCAGCTCTCGGGGTTCGGCGTCTTTGAACACTGAAGCTTTCTTT